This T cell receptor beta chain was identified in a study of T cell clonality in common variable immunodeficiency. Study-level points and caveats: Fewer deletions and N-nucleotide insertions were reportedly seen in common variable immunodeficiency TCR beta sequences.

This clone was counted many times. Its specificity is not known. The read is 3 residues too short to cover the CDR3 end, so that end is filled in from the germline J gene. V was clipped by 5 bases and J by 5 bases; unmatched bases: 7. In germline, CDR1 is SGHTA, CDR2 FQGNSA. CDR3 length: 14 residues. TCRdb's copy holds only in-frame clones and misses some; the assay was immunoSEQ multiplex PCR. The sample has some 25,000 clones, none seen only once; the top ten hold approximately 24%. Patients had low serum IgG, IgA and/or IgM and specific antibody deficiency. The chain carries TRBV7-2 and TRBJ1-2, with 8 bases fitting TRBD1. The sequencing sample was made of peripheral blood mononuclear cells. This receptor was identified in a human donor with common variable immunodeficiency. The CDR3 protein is CASSPGQVSYGYTF. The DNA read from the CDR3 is TGTGCCAGCAGCCCGGGACAGGTCTCTTATGGC.